One and the same sample provided the 23 T cell receptor beta chains below, sequenced in a study of memory CD4+ T cells and cytomegalovirus serostatus. Single viable CD3+CD4+CD8-CD45RO+ cells were sorted as the memory CD4+ T cells. The repertoire was sequenced with immunoSEQ multiplex PCR; TCRdb's copy has only in-frame clones and lacks some. The sample consists of approximately 40,000 clones, roughly 79% of them appearing once. The material sequenced was memory CD4+ T cells from blood. These receptors all come from an adult in good health and CMV-seronegative.

This chain joins TRBV5-1 and TRBJ2-7, with D perhaps TRBD2 (6 bases). Germline loops: CDR1 SGHRS, CDR2 YFSETQ. The CDR3 extends over 14 amino acids. V was trimmed by 3 bases and J by 2 bases, leaving 12 bases between them. This chain's CDR3 is CASSSRGGAYEQYF. The CDR3 DNA reads as TGCGCCAGCAGCTCACGAGGAGGGGCCTACGAGCAGTACTTC.

V usage is TRBV7-3 and J usage is TRBJ2-2; D ambiguous. This CDR3 is 14 amino acids long. The V and J ends lost 5 bases and 9 bases respectively, with 16 bases between them. The germline gives CDR1 SGHTA, CDR2 FQGTGA. The CDR3 region has the DNA TGTGCCAGCAGCCATTCGGACGATCGGAGGGAGCTGTTTTTT. This translates into CASSHSDDRRELFF.

CDR3 sequence: CASSPSETGSAEAFF. DNA of the CDR3: TGTGCCAGCTCACCTTCCGAGACAGGGTCAGCTGAAGCTTTCTTT. The rearrangement links TRBV18 to TRBJ1-1; 7 nucleotides line up with TRBD1. Germline loops: CDR1 KGHSH, CDR2 LQKENI. Losses at the gene ends were 3 bases for V and 6 bases for J; bases not matched to a gene: 10. The CDR3 runs 15 residues.

The chain recombines TRBV6-1 with TRBJ2-7, with D perhaps TRBD2 (6 bases). The CDR3 extends over 12 amino acids. Germline V CDR1 and CDR2: MNHNS, SASEGT. Trimming took off 6 bases at V and 3 bases at J, with 9 bases between the two ends. In DNA form, the CDR3 reads TGTGCCAGCAGAGCGGGCTTCTACGAGCAGTACTTC. Protein sequence: CASRAGFYEQYF.

The V and J genes are TRBV20-1 and TRBJ2-4; D perhaps matches TRBD1 (6 bases). Trimming shortened V by 4 bases and J by 8 bases, and 9 bases separated the two germline ends. CDR1 and CDR2 from the germline V gene are DFQATT and SNEGSKA (reference sequence). The CDR3 totals 11 residues. The CDR3 DNA reads as TGCAGTGCTACAGGGGCGGACATTCAGTACTTC. As protein: CSATGADIQYF.

The gene calls are TRBV30 and TRBJ2-7; 10 bases fit TRBD1. Germline loops: CDR1 GTSNPN, CDR2 SVGIG (reference sequence). The ends lost 2 bases at V and 0 bases at J; junction bases unmatched: 16. The CDR3 consists of 19 residues. CDR3 sequence reads: CAWSPQTTGGEYFSYEQYF. The CDR3 DNA reads TGTGCCTGGAGTCCGCAGACGACAGGGGGCGAATATTTCTCCTACGAGCAGTACTTC.

The chain links TRBV5-6 to TRBJ2-7; perhaps D is TRBD1 or TRBD2 (5 bases each). This CDR3 has 15 residues. CDR1 and CDR2 (germline): SGHDT, YYEEEE. Trimming removed 1 base from V and 0 bases from J, with 11 bases in between. The CDR3 region has the DNA TGTGCCAGCAGCTTGCAGGGTGGGAGCTCCTACGAGCAGTACTTC. It yields the protein CASSLQGGSSYEQYF.

V gene TRBV11-2 combines with J gene TRBJ1-2, with D possibly TRBD1 on 5 matching bases. The V end lost 4 bases, the J end lost 3 bases, and 12 bases lay between the germline ends. Germline V CDR1 and CDR2: SGHAT, FQNNGV. This CDR3 is 14 amino acids long. CDR3 nucleotide sequence: TGTGCCAGCAGCTCAACCCAGGGTGACTATGGCTACACCTTC. Amino acids: CASSSTQGDYGYTF. The full variable domain, with the rest looked up from reference TRBV11-2 and TRBJ1-2, is EAGVAQSPRYKIIEKRQSVAFWCNPISGHATLYWYQQILGQGPKLLIQFQNNGVVDDSQLPKDRFSAERLKGVDSTLKIQPAKLEDSAVYLCASSSTQGDYGYTFGSGTRLTVV.

The genes are TRBV11-2 and TRBJ1-1; D is uncertain. Germline assignment: CDR1 SGHAT and CDR2 FQNNGV. V lost 4 bases to trimming and J lost 1 base, with 16 bases between them. The CDR3 is 16 residues long. For the CDR3, the DNA is TGTGCCAGCAGCTCCTATGGGTCACGCGCGAACACTGAAGCTTTCTTT. Its translation is CASSSYGSRANTEAFF.

The chain combines TRBV11-2 with TRBJ1-2; D is possibly TRBD1 (5 bases). V was clipped by 6 bases and J by 1 base, with 12 bases between them. This CDR3 region has 14 residues. Germline V CDR1 and CDR2: SGHAT, FQNNGV. CDR3 in amino acids: CASSPTDRNYGYTF. Here the CDR3 DNA reads TGTGCCAGCAGTCCGACAGATCGTAACTATGGCTACACCTTC.

This clone has just one count. The J gene is TRBJ1-2, the V gene TRBV30; possibly TRBD1 for D (6 bases). CDR3 length: 14 residues. The germline CDR1 and CDR2 sequences are GTSNPN and SVGIG (reference sequence). CDR3 DNA sequence: TGTGCTGCCAAACGGGACATAACCTCCAGCGGCTACACCTTC. Translated, it gives CAAKRDITSSGYTF.

The chain couples TRBV10-2 to TRBJ1-1, with 11 positions matching TRBD1. The germline gives CDR1 WSHSY, CDR2 SAAADI. CDR3 length equals 16 residues. With 4 bases clipped from V and 4 bases from J, the junction kept 8 bases outside the gene matches. The CDR3: CASSGRTGGVGTEAFF. CDR3 in DNA: TGCGCCAGCAGTGGGCGGACAGGGGGCGTCGGCACTGAAGCTTTCTTT.

V is TRBV30 and J is TRBJ2-2; D is uncertain. This CDR3 is built from 12 residues. Germline CDR1 and CDR2: GTSNPN and SVGIG (reference sequence). Deletions cut 2 bases from V and 9 bases from J, with 10 bases between. The CDR3 is CAWSRFSRELFF. For the CDR3, the DNA is TGTGCCTGGAGTCGTTTTAGTCGGGAGCTGTTTTTT.

The gene calls are TRBV6-6 and TRBJ2-5; D is perhaps TRBD1 or TRBD2 (5 bases each). Trimming removed 5 bases at V and 2 bases at J, with 9 bases between. The CDR3 covers 13 residues. Germline-derived CDR1 and CDR2 are MNHNY and SVGAGI (reference sequence). The CDR3 sequence: CASSMGRQETQYF. CDR3 sequence (DNA): TGTGCCAGCAGTATGGGACGGCAAGAGACCCAGTACTTC.

This sequence joins TRBV5-5 and TRBJ1-6; D is unclear. There are 16 residues in the CDR3. Looked up from germline, CDR1 is SGHKS and CDR2 is YYEKEE (reference sequence). The germline V and J ends were trimmed by 1 base and 0 bases, with 8 bases remaining between them. The CDR3 loop is CASSLLASSYNSPLHF. In nucleotides, the CDR3 is TGTGCCAGCAGCTTGTTAGCGAGCTCCTATAATTCACCCCTCCACTTT.

This clone occurred a few times. This chain uses TRBV2 with TRBJ2-3, with TRBD2 matching over 10 bases. The CDR3 sequence is 16 residues long. The junction had 7 bases not matched to a gene; V was cut back by 7 bases and J by 0 bases. Germline V gene sequence: CDR1 SNHLY, CDR2 FYNNEI. The CDR3 loop reads CASKRGGSLSTDTQYF. The CDR3 DNA reads as TGTGCCAGCAAGCGGGGGGGGTCTCTAAGCACAGATACGCAGTATTTT.

The chain combines TRBV5-6 with TRBJ2-7, with a possible D match to TRBD1 (6 bases). From germline, CDR1 is SGHDT and CDR2 YYEEEE. Trimming removed 0 bases from V and 11 bases from J, with 9 bases in between. The CDR3 extends over 11 amino acids. The DNA of the CDR3 is TGTGCCAGCAGCTTGGGGGCAGGGGAGTACTTC. Its protein product is CASSLGAGEYF.

The chain links TRBV6-6 to TRBJ1-1; TRBD1 matches at 10 bases. The germline V gene has CDR1 MNHNY and CDR2 SVGAGI (reference sequence). The CDR3 is made up of 14 amino acids. J was trimmed by 5 bases and V by 6 bases; bases with no gene match: 6. The CDR3 region is CASSKPGQGTEAFF. The CDR3 DNA sequence: TGTGCCAGCAGCAAACCGGGACAGGGGACTGAAGCTTTCTTT.

This clone occurred a few times. This chain links TRBV5-1 with TRBJ1-1; tentatively, D is TRBD1 (5 bases). Germline V gene data show CDR1 as SGHRS and CDR2 as YFSETQ. The CDR3 length is 13 residues. Trimming removed 2 bases from V and 5 bases from J, with 10 bases in between. CDR3 protein: CASSLRDLTEAFF. CDR3 coding DNA: TGCGCCAGCAGCTTACGGGACTTGACTGAAGCTTTCTTT.

This rearrangement joins TRBV13 to TRBJ2-1; 7 bases map to TRBD1. Germline V gene lookup returns CDR1 PRHDT and CDR2 FYEKMQ (reference sequence). This CDR3 comprises 15 residues. Trimming cost V 3 bases and J 2 bases; bases outside gene matches: 4. CDR3 amino acids: CASSFRDRPYNEQFF. As DNA, the CDR3 is TGTGCCAGCAGCTTCCGGGACAGACCCTACAATGAGCAGTTCTTC.

The chain couples TRBV9 to TRBJ2-2, with D perhaps TRBD2 (7 bases). This CDR3 has 15 residues. The V gene's germline CDR1 is SGDLS and CDR2 YYNGEE. The V end lost 3 bases, the J end lost 6 bases, and 15 bases lay between the germline ends. This CDR3 reads CASSAVGGGPGELFF. CDR3 nucleotides: TGTGCCAGCAGCGCCGTAGGGGGGGGACCCGGGGAGCTGTTTTTT.

The chain joins TRBV5-1 to TRBJ1-4; D unresolved. In germline, CDR1 is SGHRS, CDR2 YFSETQ. This CDR3 is built from 13 residues. V was trimmed by 6 bases and J by 4 bases, leaving 10 bases between them. For the CDR3, the DNA is TGCGCCAGCAAAGTTGCGGGTAATGAAAAACTGTTTTTT. Protein product: CASKVAGNEKLFF.

Only a few counts were recorded for this clone. CDR3 nucleotides: TGTGCCAGCAGCCCCGGACAGGCCGCCAAAAACATTCAGTACTTC. Amino acid sequence: CASSPGQAAKNIQYF. The rearrangement links TRBV7-9 to TRBJ2-4; TRBD1 agrees at 7 bases. This CDR3 has 15 amino acids. The V gene end was trimmed by 5 bases and the J gene end by 1 base; junction bases not matched to a gene: 5. From germline, CDR1 is SEHNR and CDR2 FQNEAQ (reference sequence). The complete variable domain, with remaining parts taken from reference TRBV7-9 and TRBJ2-4, reads DTGVSQNPRHKITKRGQNVTFRCDPISEHNRLYWYRQTLGQGPEFLTYFQNEAQLEKSRLLSDRFSAERPKGSFSTLEIQRTEQGDSAMYLCASSPGQAAKNIQYFGAGTRLSVL.